Here is one T cell receptor (beta chain) with its context. What it recognizes is unknown. This sample is part of a study of shared clonotypes between healthy human individuals. Overall study context: With ages of 18 to 49, the donors were a couple of women and a few men.

Per the authors' pipeline: Owing to the provision of junction-only sequences devoid of quality scores by immunoSEQ, filtering differed. Generated by immunoSEQ multiplex PCR, the TCRdb table keeps only in-frame clones and is missing some. The V and J calls and clone size are taken from that table; D and trimming were inferred from the DNA. The table lists fewer than 1.6 million clones, 98% of them singletons, with roughly 0.35% in the top ten. General observations from the study: Researchers sampled only blood; tissue repertoires likely differ. Researchers found naive subsets generally carried larger estimated richness than memory subsets.

Germline V CDR1 and CDR2: MDHEN, SYDVKM. The CDR3 has 16 residues. The germline V and J ends were trimmed by 3 bases and 5 bases, with 17 bases remaining between them. The genes are TRBV28 and TRBJ2-1; perhaps TRBD2 as D (6 bases). Sequencing used naive CD4+ T cells sorted from blood. Sample subset: CD45RA+ positively selected. The clonotype originates from a man aged 30-40 years in good health. The CDR3 nucleotides are TGTGCCAGCAGTTTCCCCGGAGTAGCGGAGGACAATGAGCAGTTCTTC. Protein: CASSFPGVAEDNEQFF.